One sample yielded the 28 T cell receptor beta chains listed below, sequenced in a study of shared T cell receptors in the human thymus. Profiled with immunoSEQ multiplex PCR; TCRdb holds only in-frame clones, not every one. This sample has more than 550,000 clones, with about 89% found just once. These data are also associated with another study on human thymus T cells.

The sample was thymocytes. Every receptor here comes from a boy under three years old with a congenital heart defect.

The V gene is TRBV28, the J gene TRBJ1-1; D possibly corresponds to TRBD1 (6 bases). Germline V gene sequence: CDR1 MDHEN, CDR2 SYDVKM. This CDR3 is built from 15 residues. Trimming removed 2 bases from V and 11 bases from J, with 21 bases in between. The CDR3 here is CASSLRAQGHLRAFF. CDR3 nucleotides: TGTGCCAGCAGTTTAAGAGCACAGGGTCATCTCAGGGCTTTCTTT.

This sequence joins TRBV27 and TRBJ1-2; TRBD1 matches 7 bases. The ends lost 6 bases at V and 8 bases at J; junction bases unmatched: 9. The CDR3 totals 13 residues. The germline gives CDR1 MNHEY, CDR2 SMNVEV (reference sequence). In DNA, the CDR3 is TGTGCCAGCAGATTTCGACAGGGAGTCGGCTACACCTTC. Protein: CASRFRQGVGYTF.

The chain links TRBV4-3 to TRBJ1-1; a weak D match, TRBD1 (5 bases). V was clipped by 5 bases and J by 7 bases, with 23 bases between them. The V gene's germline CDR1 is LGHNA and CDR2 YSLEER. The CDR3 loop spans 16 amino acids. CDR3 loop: CASSSKGPGGWSEAFF. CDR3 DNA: TGCGCCAGCAGCTCAAAAGGCCCCGGGGGATGGAGTGAAGCTTTCTTT.

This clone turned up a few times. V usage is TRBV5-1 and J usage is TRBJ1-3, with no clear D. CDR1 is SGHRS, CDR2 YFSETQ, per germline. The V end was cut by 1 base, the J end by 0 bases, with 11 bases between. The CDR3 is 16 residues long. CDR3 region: CASSLRELISGNTIYF. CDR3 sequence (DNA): TGCGCCAGCAGCTTGCGAGAACTGATCTCTGGAAACACCATATATTTT.

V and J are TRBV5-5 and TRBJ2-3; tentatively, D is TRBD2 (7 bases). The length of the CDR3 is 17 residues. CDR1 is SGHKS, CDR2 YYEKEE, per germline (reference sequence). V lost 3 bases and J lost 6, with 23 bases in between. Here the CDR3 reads CASSSRGEGGYRDTQYF. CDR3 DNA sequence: TGTGCCAGCAGCTCCAGAGGGGAGGGGGGGTATCGGGATACGCAGTATTTT. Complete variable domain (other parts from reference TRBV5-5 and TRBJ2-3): DAGVTQSPTHLIKTRGQQVTLRCSPISGHKSVSWYQQVLGQGPQFIFQYYEKEERGRGNFPDRFSARQFPNYSSELNVNALLLGDSALYLCASSSRGEGGYRDTQYFGPGTRLTVL.

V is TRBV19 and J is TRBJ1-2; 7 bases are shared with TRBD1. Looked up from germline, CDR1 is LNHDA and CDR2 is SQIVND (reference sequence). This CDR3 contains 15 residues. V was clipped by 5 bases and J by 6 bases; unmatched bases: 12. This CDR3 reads CASSPEEGACHGYTF. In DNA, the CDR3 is TGTGCCAGTAGTCCCGAGGAGGGGGCGTGCCATGGCTACACCTTC.

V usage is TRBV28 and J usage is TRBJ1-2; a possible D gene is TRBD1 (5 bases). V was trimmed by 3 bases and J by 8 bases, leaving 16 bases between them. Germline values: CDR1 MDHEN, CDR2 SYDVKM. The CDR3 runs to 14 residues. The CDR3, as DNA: TGTGCCAGCAGTTTCTTGGGGCCAATGCGGGGCTACACCTTC. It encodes CASSFLGPMRGYTF.

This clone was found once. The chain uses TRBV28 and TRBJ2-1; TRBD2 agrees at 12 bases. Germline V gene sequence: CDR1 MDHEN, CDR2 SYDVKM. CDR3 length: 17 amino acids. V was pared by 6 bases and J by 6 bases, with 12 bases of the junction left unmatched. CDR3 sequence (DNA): TGTGCCAGCAGCTACTTCCGGACTAGCGGGATTCTCAATGAGCAGTTCTTC. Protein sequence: CASSYFRTSGILNEQFF.

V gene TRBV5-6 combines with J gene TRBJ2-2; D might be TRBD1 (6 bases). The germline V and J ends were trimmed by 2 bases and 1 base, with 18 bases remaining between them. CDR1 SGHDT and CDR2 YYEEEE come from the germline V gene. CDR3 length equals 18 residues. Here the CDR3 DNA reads TGTGCCAGCAGCTTCAGAACAGGGACACCACTGAACACCGGGGAGCTGTTTTTT. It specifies CASSFRTGTPLNTGELFF.

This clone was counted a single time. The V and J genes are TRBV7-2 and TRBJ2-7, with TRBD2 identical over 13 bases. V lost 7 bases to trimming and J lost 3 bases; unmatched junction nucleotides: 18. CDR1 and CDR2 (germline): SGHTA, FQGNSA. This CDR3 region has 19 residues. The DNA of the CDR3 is TGTGCCAGCACCTCACCTGCGAAGCGGACTAGCGGGAGAGTCTACGAGCAGTACTTC. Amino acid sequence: CASTSPAKRTSGRVYEQYF.

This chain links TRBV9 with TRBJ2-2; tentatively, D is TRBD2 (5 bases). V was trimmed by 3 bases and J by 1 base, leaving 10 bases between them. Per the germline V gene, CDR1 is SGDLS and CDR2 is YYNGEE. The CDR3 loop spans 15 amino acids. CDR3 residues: CASSASGRNTGELFF. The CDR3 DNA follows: TGTGCCAGCAGCGCCAGCGGTCGGAACACCGGGGAGCTGTTTTTT.

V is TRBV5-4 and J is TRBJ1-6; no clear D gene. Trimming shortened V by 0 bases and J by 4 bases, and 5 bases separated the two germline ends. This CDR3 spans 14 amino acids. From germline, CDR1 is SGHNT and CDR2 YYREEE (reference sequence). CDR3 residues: CASSLGQYNSPLHF. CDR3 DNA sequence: TGTGCCAGCAGCTTGGGTCAGTATAATTCACCCCTCCACTTT.

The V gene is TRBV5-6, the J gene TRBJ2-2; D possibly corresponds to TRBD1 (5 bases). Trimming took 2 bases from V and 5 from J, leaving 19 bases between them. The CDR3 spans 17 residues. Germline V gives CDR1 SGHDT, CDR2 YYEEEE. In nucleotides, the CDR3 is TGTGCCAGCAGCTTCGGGCCGGTAAGGGGTTGGACCGGGGAGCTGTTTTTT. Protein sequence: CASSFGPVRGWTGELFF.

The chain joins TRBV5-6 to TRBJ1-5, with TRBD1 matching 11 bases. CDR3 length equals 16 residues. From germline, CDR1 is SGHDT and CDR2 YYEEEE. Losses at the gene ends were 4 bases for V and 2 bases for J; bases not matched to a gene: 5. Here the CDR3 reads CASSAWTGGGNQPQHF. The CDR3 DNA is TGTGCCAGCAGCGCCTGGACAGGGGGCGGCAATCAGCCCCAGCATTTT.

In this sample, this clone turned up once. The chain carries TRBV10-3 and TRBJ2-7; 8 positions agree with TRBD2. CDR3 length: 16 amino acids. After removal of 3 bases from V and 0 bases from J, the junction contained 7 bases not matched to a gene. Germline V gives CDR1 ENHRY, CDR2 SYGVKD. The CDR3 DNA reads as TGTGCCATCAGTGATTCGTCCCGGGAGGGCTCCTACGAGCAGTACTTC. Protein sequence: CAISDSSREGSYEQYF.

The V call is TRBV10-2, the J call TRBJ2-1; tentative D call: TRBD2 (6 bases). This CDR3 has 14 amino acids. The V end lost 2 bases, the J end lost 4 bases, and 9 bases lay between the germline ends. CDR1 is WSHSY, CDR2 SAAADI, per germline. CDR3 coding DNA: TGCGCCAGCAGTGAGGCGGGACGTTACAATGAGCAGTTCTTC. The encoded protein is CASSEAGRYNEQFF.

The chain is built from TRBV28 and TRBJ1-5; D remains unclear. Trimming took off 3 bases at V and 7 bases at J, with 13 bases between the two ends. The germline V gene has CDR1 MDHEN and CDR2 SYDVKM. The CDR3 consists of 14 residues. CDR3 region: CASSFFPGRQPQHF. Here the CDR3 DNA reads TGTGCCAGCAGTTTTTTCCCTGGCAGGCAGCCCCAGCATTTT.

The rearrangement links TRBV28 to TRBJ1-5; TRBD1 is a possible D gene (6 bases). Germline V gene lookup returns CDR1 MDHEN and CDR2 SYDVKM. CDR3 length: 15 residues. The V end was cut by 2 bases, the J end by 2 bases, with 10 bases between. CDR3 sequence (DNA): TGTGCCAGCAGTTTACTCCCAGGGGGCAATCAGCCCCAGCATTTT. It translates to CASSLLPGGNQPQHF.

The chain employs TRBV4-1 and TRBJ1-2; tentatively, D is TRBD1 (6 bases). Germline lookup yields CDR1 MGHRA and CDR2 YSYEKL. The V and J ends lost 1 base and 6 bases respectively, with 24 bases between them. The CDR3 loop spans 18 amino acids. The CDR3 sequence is CASSQGASTLGARHGYTF. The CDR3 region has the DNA TGCGCCAGCAGCCAAGGGGCCAGTACCCTGGGGGCGCGTCATGGCTACACCTTC.

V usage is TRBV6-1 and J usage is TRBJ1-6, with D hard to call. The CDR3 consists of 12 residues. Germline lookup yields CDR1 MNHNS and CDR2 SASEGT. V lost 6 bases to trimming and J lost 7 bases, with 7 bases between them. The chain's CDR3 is CASRAPNSPLHF. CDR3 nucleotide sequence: TGTGCCAGCAGAGCCCCCAATTCACCCCTCCACTTT.

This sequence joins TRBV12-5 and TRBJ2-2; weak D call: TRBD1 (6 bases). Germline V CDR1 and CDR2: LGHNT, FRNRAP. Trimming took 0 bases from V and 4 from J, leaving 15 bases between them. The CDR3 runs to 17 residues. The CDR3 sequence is CASGLVTEGVTTGELFF. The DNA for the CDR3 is TGTGCTAGTGGTTTGGTGACCGAGGGGGTAACCACCGGGGAGCTGTTTTTT.

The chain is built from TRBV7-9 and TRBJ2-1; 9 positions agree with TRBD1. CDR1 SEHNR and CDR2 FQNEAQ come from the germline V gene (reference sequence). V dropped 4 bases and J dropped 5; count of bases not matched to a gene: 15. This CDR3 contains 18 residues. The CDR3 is CASSSLIADRGRNNEQFF. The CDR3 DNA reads TGTGCCAGCAGCTCACTCATCGCCGACAGGGGGAGAAACAATGAGCAGTTCTTC. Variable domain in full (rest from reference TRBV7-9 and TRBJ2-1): DTGVSQNPRHKITKRGQNVTFRCDPISEHNRLYWYRQTLGQGPEFLTYFQNEAQLEKSRLLSDRFSAERPKGSFSTLEIQRTEQGDSAMYLCASSSLIADRGRNNEQFFGPGTRLTVL.

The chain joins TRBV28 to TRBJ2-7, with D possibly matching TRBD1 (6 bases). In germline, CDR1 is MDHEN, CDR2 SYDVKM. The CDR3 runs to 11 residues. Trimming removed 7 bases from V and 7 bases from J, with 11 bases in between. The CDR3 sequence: CASTGAGEQYF. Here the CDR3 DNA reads TGTGCCAGCACAGGGGCTGGGGAGCAGTACTTC.

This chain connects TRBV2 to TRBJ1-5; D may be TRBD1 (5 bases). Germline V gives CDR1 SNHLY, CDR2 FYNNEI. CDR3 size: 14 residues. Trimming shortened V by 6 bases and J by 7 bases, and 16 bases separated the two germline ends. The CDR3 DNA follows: TGTGCCAGCAGCTGGGGACTCAACAGGCAGCCCCAGCATTTT. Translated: CASSWGLNRQPQHF.

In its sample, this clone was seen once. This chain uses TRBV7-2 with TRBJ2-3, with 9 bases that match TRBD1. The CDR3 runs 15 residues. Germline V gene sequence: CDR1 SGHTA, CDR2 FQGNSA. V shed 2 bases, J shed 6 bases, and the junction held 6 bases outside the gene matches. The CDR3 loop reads CASSLRDRESDTQYF. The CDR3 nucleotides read TGTGCCAGCAGCTTAAGGGACAGGGAGTCCGATACGCAGTATTTT.

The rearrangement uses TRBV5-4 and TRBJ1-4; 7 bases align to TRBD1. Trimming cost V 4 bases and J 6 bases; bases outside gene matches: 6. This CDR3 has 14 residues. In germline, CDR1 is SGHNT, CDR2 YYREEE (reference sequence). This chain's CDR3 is CASSPDGTDEKLFF. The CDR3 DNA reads TGTGCCAGCAGCCCAGACGGGACAGATGAAAAACTGTTTTTT.

The CDR3 reads CASSLEGQGAAKNIQYF. The CDR3 nucleotides read TGCGCCAGCAGCTTGGAGGGACAGGGTGCGGCCAAAAACATTCAGTACTTC. The chain carries TRBV5-1 and TRBJ2-4; 9 positions agree with TRBD1. The CDR3 covers 17 residues. CDR1 and CDR2 (germline): SGHRS, YFSETQ. V trimming: 0 bases; J trimming: 1 base; junction bases outside the gene matches: 5.

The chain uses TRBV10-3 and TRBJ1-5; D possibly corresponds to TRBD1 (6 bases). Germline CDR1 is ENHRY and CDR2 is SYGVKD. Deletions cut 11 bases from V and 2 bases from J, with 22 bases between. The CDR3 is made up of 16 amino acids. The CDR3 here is CAADKHHRAGNQPQHF. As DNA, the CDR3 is TGTGCCGCAGACAAACACCACAGGGCCGGCAATCAGCCCCAGCATTTT.